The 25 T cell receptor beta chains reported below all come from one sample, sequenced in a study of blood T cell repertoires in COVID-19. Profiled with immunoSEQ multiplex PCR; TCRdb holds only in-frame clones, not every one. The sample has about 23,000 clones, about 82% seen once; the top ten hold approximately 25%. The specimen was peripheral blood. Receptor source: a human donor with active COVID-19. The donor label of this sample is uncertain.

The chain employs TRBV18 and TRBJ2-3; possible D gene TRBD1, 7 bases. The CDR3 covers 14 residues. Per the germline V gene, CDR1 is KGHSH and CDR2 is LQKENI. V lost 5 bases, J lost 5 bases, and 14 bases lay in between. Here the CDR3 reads CASSTGTAGDTQYF. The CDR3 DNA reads TGTGCCAGCTCAACCGGGACAGCGGGAGATACGCAGTATTTT.

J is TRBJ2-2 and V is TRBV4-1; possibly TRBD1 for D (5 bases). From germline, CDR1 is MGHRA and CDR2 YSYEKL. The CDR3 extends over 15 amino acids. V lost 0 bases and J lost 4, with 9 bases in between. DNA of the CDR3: TGCGCCAGCAGCCAAGATTTTGGGGCCACCGGGGAGCTGTTTTTT. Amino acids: CASSQDFGATGELFF.

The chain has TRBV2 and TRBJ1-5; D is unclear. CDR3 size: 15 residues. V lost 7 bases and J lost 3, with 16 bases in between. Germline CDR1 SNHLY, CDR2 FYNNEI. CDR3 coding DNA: TGTGCCAGCAAACAAAGTCTGCACAACAATCAGCCCCAGCATTTT. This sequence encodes CASKQSLHNNQPQHF.

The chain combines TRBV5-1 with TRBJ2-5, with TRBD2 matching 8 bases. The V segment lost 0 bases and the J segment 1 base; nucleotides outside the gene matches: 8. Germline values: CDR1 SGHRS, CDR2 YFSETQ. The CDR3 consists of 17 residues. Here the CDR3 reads CASSLGVAGWGQETQYF. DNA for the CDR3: TGCGCCAGCAGCTTGGGAGTAGCGGGGTGGGGCCAAGAGACCCAGTACTTC.

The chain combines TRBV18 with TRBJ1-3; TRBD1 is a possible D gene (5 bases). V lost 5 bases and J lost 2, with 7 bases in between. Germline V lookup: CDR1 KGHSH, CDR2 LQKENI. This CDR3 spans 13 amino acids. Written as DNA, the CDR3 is TGTGCCAGCTCAGACAGCACTGGAAACACCATATATTTT. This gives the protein CASSDSTGNTIYF.

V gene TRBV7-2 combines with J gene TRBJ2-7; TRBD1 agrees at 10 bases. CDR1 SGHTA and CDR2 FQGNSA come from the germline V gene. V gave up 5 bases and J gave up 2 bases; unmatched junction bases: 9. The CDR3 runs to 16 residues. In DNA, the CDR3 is TGTGCCAGCAGCACAAGACAGGGGGCGACGACCTACGAGCAGTACTTC. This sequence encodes CASSTRQGATTYEQYF.

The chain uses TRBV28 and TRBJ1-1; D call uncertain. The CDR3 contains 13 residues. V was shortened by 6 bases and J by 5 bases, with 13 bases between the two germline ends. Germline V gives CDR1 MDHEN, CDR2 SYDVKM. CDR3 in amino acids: CASRTDLATEAFF. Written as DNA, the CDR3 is TGTGCCAGCAGAACAGATCTCGCAACTGAAGCTTTCTTT.

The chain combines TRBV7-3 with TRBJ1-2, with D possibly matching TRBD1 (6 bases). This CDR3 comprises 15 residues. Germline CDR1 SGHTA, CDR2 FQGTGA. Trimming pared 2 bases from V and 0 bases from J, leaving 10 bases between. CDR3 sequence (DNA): TGTGCCAGCAGCTTACCAGGGGAAGCTAACTATGGCTACACCTTC. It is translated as CASSLPGEANYGYTF.

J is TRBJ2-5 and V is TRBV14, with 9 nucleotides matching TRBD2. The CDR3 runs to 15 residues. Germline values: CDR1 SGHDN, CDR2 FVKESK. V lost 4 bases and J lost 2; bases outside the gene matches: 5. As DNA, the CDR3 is TGTGCCAGCAGCCGACTACTAGCGGGTCAAGAGACCCAGTACTTC. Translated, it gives CASSRLLAGQETQYF.

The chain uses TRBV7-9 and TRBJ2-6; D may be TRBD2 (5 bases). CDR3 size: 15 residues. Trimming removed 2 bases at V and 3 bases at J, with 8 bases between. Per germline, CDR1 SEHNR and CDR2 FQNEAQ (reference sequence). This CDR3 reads CASSLTGGGANVLTF. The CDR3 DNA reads TGTGCCAGCAGCTTAACCGGAGGTGGGGCCAACGTCCTGACTTTC. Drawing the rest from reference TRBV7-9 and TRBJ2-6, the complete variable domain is DTGVSQNPRHKITKRGQNVTFRCDPISEHNRLYWYRQTLGQGPEFLTYFQNEAQLEKSRLLSDRFSAERPKGSFSTLEIQRTEQGDSAMYLCASSLTGGGANVLTFGAGSRLTVL.

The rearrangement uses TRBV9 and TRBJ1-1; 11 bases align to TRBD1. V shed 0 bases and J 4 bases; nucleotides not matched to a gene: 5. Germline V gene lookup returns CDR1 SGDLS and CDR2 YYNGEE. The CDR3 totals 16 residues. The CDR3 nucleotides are TGTGCCAGCAGCGTAGCGTCAGGACAGGGGGCCACTGAAGCTTTCTTT. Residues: CASSVASGQGATEAFF.

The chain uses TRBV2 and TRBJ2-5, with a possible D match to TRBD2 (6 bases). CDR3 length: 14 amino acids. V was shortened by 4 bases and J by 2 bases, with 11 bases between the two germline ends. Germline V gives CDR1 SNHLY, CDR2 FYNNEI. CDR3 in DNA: TGTGCCAGCAGTGTGCGGGATTCGCAAGAGACCCAGTACTTC. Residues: CASSVRDSQETQYF.

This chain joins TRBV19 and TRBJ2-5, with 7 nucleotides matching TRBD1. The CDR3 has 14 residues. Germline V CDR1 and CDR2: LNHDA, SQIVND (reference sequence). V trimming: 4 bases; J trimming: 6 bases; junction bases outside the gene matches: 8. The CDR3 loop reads CASSRQGVVQTQYF. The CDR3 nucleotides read TGTGCCAGTAGTAGACAGGGTGTCGTTCAGACCCAGTACTTC. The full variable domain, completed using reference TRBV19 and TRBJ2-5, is DGGITQSPKYLFRKEGQNVTLSCEQNLNHDAMYWYRQDPGQGLRLIYYSQIVNDFQKGDIAEGYSVSREKKESFPLTVTSAQKNPTAFYLCASSRQGVVQTQYFGPGTRLLVL.

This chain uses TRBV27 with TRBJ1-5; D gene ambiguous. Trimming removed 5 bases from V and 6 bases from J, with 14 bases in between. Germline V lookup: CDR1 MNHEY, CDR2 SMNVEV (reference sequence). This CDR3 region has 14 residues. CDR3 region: CASSPIDSRQPQHF. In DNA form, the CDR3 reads TGTGCCAGCAGTCCTATCGATTCCCGTCAGCCCCAGCATTTT.

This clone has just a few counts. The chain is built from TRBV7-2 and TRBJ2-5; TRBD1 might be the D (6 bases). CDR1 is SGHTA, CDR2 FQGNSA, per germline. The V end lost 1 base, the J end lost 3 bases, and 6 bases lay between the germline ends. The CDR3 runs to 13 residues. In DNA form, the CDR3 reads TGTGCCAGCAGCTTAGGACAGGAAGAGACCCAGTACTTC. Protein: CASSLGQEETQYF.

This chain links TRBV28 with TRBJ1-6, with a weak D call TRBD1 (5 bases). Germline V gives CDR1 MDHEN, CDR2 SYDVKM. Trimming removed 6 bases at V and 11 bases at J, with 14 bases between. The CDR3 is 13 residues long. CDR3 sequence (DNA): TGTGCCAGCAGATCCCGACAGAGCCCACCCCTCCACTTT. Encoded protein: CASRSRQSPPLHF.

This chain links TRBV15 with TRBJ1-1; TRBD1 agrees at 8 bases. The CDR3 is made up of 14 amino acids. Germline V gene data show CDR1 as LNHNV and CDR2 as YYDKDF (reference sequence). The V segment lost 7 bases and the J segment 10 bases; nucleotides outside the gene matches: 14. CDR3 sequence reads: CATTPRTGSNVAFF. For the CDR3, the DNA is TGTGCCACCACGCCGAGGACAGGGTCTAATGTAGCTTTCTTT.

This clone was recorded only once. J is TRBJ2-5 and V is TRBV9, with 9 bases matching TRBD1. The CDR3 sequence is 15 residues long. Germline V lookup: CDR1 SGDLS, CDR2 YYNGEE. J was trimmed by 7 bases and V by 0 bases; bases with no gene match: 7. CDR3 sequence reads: CASSVDKGQGRTQYF. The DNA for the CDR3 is TGTGCCAGCAGCGTAGACAAAGGACAGGGGAGGACCCAGTACTTC. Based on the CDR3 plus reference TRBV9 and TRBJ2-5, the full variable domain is DSGVTQTPKHLITATGQRVTLRCSPRSGDLSVYWYQQSLDQGLQFLIQYYNGEERAKGNILERFSAQQFPDLHSELNLSSLELGDSALYFCASSVDKGQGRTQYFGPGTRLLVL.

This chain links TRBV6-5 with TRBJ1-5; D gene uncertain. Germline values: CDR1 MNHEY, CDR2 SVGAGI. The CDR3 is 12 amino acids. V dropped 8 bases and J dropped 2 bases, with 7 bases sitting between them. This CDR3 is CASRQGNQPQHF. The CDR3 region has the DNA TGTGCCAGCCGGCAGGGCAATCAGCCCCAGCATTTT.

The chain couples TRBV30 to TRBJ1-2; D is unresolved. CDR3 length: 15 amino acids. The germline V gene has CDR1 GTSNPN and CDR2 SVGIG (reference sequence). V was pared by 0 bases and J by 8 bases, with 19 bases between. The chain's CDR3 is CAWSVLDSTSRGYTF. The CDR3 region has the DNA TGTGCCTGGAGTGTATTGGACTCAACCTCGAGGGGCTACACCTTC.

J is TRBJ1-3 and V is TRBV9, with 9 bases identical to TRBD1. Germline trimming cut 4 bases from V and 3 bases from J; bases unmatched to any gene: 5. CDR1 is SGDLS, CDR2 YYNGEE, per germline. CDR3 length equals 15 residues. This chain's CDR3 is CASSPTGGDGNTIYF. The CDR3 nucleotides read TGTGCCAGCAGCCCTACAGGGGGCGATGGAAACACCATATATTTT.

The CDR3 DNA follows: TGTGCCAGCAGCTTCGGGACAGAGAACACCGGGGAGCTGTTTTTT. Translation gives CASSFGTENTGELFF. V gene TRBV5-5 combines with J gene TRBJ2-2, with TRBD1 matching over 7 bases. The CDR3 length is 15 residues. The V and J ends lost 2 bases and 1 base, in that order; junction bases with no gene match: 2. The germline V gene has CDR1 SGHKS and CDR2 YYEKEE (reference sequence). The full variable domain, its missing parts supplied by reference TRBV5-5 and TRBJ2-2, is DAGVTQSPTHLIKTRGQQVTLRCSPISGHKSVSWYQQVLGQGPQFIFQYYEKEERGRGNFPDRFSARQFPNYSSELNVNALLLGDSALYLCASSFGTENTGELFFGEGSRLTVL.

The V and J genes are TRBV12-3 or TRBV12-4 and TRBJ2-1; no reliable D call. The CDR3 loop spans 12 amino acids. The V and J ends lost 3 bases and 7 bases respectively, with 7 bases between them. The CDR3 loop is CASSFRRNEQFF. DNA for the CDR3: TGTGCCAGCAGTTTTCGCAGAAATGAGCAGTTCTTC.

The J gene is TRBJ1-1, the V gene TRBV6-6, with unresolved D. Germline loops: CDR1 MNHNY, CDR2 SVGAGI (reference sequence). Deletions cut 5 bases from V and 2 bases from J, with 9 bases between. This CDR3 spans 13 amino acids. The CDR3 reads CASSRGINTEAFF. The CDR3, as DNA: TGTGCCAGCAGTAGAGGGATAAACACTGAAGCTTTCTTT.

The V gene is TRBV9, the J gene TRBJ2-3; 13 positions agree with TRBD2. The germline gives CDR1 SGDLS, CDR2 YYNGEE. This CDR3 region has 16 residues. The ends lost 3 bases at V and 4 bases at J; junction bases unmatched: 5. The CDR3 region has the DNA TGTGCCAGCAGCGCCCGACTAGCGGGGGGAGCAGATACGCAGTATTTT. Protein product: CASSARLAGGADTQYF.